This T cell receptor beta chain was sequenced in a study of T cells in Graves' hyperthyroidism and ophthalmopathy. About the study: Peripheral blood was secured at the point of initial diagnosis, before any treatment. General study points: The model predicted ophthalmopathy a median roughly 6.5 months before onset.

Aged 18 to 65, the patients had hyperthyroidism that was newly diagnosed and had lasted under 2 months. Amplification yielded TCR beta CDR3 regions, with RNA transcripts as the source. The primer set for the first-round RT-PCR of the TCR CDR3 was HTBI. TCRdb used MiXCR to reprocess the multiplex PCR reads, holding one entry per CDR3 protein. The sample shows roughly 180,000 distinct CDR3 sequences, about 9.4% of them seen only once. Turning to this clonotype: The antigen is undetermined.

V trimming: 3 bases; J trimming: 2 bases; junction bases outside the gene matches: 4. The germline V gene encodes CDR1 LNHDA and CDR2 SQIVND (reference sequence). The CDR3 is 14 residues long. The TCR comes from a woman aged 18-29 years with Graves' hyperthyroidism that later progressed to Graves' ophthalmopathy. V and J are TRBV19 and TRBJ2-7, with 7 bases identical to TRBD1. Sequenced sample: blood. The CDR3 loop reads CASSIGQDPYEQYF. CDR3 coding DNA: TGTGCCAGTAGTATTGGACAGGATCCCTACGAGCAGTACTTC.